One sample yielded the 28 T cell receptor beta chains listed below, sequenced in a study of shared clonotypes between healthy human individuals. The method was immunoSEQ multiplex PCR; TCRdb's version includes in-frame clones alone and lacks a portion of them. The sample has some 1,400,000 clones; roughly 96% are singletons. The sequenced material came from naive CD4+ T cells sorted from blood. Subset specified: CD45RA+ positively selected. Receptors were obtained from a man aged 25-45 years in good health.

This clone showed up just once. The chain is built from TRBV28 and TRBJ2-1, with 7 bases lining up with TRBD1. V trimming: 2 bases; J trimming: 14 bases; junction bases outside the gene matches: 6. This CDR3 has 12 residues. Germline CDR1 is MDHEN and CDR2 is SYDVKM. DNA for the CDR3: TGTGCCAGCAGTTTAACAGGGGTTCACGAGTTCTTC. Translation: CASSLTGVHEFF.

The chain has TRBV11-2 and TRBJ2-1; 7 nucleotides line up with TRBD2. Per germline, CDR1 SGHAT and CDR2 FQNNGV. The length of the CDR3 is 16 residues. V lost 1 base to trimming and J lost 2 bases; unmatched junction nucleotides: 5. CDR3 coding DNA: TGTGCCAGCAGCTTAGGGCTAGCGGTAACCTACAATGAGCAGTTCTTC. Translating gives CASSLGLAVTYNEQFF.

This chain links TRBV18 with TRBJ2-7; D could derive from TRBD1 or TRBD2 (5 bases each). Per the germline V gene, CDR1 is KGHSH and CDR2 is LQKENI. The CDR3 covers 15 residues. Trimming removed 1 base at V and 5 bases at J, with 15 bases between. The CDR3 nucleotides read TGTGCCAGCTCACCACAGGACACCCGAGGGCACGAGCAGTACTTC. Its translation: CASSPQDTRGHEQYF.

The CDR3 DNA reads as TGTGCCAGCAGTTTCCCTTACTTCGGCAATCAGCCCCAGCATTTT. It specifies CASSFPYFGNQPQHF. This chain uses TRBV28 with TRBJ1-5; D not resolved. Germline loops: CDR1 MDHEN, CDR2 SYDVKM. The CDR3 runs 15 residues. The ends were cut back, 3 bases at V and 2 bases at J, with 11 bases in the middle.

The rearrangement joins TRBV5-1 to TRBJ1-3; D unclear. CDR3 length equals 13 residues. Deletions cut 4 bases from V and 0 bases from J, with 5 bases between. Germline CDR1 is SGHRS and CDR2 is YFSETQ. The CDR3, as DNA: TGCGCCAGCAGCATAATCTCTGGAAACACCATATATTTT. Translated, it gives CASSIISGNTIYF.

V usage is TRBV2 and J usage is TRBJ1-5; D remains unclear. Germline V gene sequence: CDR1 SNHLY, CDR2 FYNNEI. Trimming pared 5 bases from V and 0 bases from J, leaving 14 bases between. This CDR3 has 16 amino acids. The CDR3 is CASSTQQINSNQPQHF. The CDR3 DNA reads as TGTGCCAGCAGTACCCAACAGATAAATAGCAATCAGCCCCAGCATTTT. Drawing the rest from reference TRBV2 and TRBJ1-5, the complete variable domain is EPEVTQTPSHQVTQMGQEVILRCVPISNHLYFYWYRQILGQKVEFLVSFYNNEISEKSEIFDDQFSVERPDGSNFTLKIRSTKLEDSAMYFCASSTQQINSNQPQHFGDGTRLSIL.

The CDR3 spells CASSSRGDLYEQYF. The CDR3 bases are TGTGCCAGCAGCTCGCGCGGAGACTTATACGAGCAGTACTTC. The V and J genes are TRBV7-9 and TRBJ2-7; D gene uncertain. The CDR3 is 14 residues long. Germline CDR1 is SEHNR and CDR2 is FQNEAQ (reference sequence). The V end was cut by 4 bases, the J end by 4 bases, with 14 bases between.

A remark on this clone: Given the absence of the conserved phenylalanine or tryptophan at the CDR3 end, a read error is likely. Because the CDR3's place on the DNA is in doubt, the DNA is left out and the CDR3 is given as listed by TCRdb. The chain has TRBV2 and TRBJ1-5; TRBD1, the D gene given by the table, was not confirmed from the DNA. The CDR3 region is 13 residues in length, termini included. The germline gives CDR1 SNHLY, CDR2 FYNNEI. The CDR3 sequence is CASSEAGWDRSTV.

CDR3 sequence reads: CASSSDLNQPQHF. The CDR3 DNA sequence: TGTGCCAGCAGTTCGGATCTAAATCAGCCCCAGCATTTT. J is TRBJ1-5 and V is TRBV28; no firm D call. V lost 4 bases, J lost 4 bases, and 8 bases lay in between. There are 13 residues in the CDR3. Looked up from germline, CDR1 is MDHEN and CDR2 is SYDVKM.

CDR3: CASSIRREQFF. The CDR3 nucleotides read TGTGCCAGCAGCATAAGGCGTGAGCAGTTCTTC. This sequence joins TRBV7-2 and TRBJ2-1; D gene ambiguous. The CDR3 extends over 11 amino acids. The V and J ends lost 5 bases and 9 bases respectively, with 8 bases between them. Germline V gene sequence: CDR1 SGHTA, CDR2 FQGNSA.

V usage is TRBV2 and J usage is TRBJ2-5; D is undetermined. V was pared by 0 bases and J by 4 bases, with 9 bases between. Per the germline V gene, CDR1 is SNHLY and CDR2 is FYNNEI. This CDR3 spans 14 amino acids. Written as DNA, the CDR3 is TGTGCCAGCAGTGAAGCGATGGGAAGAGAGACCCAGTACTTC. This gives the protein CASSEAMGRETQYF.

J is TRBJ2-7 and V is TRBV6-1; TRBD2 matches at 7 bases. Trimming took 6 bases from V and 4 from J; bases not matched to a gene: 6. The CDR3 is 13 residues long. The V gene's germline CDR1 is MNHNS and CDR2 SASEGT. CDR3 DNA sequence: TGTGCCAGCAGCCTCCCGGGGGGATACGAGCAGTACTTC. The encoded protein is CASSLPGGYEQYF.

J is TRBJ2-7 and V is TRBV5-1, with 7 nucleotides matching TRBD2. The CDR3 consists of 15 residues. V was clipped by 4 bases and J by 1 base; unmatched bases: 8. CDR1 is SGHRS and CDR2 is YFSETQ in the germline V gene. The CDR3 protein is CASSPTGGSSYEQYF. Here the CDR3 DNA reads TGCGCCAGCAGCCCCACAGGCGGGAGTTCCTACGAGCAGTACTTC.

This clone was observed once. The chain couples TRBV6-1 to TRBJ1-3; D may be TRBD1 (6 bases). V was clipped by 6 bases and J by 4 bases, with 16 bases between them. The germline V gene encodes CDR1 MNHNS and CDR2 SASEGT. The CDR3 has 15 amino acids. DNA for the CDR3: TGTGCCAGCAGGAAAGGGGGGTTTGCGGGAAACACCATATATTTT. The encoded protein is CASRKGGFAGNTIYF.

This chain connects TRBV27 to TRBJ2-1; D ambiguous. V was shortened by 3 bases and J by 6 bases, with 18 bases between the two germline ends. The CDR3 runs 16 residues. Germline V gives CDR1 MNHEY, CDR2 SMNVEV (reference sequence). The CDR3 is CASSLDGHPTGNEQFF. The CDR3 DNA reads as TGTGCCAGCAGTTTGGATGGCCACCCCACGGGCAATGAGCAGTTCTTC.

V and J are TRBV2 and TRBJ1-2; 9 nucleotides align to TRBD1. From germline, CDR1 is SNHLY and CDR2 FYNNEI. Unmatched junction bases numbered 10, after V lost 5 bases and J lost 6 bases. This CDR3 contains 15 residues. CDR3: CASSLGQGRFHGYTF. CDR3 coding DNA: TGTGCCAGCAGTTTGGGACAGGGCAGGTTTCATGGCTACACCTTC.

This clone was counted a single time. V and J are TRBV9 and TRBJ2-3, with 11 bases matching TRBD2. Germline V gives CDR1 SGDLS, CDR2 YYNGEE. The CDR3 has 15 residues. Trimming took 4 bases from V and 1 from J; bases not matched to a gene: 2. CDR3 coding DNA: TGTGCCAGCAGCATGACTAGCGGGGGCACAGATACGCAGTATTTT. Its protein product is CASSMTSGGTDTQYF.

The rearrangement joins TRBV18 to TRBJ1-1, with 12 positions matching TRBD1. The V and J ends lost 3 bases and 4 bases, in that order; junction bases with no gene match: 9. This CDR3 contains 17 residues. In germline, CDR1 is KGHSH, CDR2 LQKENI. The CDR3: CASSPGQGALLSTEAFF. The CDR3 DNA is TGTGCCAGCTCACCGGGACAGGGGGCCTTATTAAGCACTGAAGCTTTCTTT.

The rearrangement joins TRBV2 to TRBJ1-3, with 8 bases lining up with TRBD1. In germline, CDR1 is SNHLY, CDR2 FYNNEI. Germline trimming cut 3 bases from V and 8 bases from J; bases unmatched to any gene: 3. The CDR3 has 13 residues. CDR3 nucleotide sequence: TGTGCCAGCAGTGACAGGGGGCTTTACACCATATATTTT. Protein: CASSDRGLYTIYF.

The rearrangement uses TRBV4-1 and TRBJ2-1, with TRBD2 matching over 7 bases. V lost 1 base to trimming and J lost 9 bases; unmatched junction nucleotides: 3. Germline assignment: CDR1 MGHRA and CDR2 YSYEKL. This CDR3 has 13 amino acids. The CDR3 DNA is TGCGCCAGCAGCCAAGGGCCGGGGGGTGAGCAGTTCTTC. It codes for CASSQGPGGEQFF.

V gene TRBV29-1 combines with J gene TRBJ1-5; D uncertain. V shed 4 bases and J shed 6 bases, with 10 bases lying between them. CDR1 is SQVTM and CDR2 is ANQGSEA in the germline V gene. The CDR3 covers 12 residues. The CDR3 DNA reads TGCAGCGTTGTTGCAGCAGGTCAGCCCCAGCATTTT. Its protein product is CSVVAAGQPQHF. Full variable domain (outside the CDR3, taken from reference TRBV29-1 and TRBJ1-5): SAVISQKPSRDICQRGTSLTIQCQVDSQVTMMFWYRQQPGQSLTLIATANQGSEATYESGFVIDKFPISRPNLTFSTLTVSNMSPEDSSIYLCSVVAAGQPQHFGDGTRLSIL.

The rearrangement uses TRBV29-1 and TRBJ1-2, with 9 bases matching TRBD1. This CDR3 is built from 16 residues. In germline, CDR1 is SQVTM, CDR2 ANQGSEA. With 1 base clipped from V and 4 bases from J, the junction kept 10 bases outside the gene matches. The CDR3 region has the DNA TGCAGCGTTGAAGGGGACAGGGAGGGTTTCGTCTATGGCTACACCTTC. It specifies CSVEGDREGFVYGYTF.

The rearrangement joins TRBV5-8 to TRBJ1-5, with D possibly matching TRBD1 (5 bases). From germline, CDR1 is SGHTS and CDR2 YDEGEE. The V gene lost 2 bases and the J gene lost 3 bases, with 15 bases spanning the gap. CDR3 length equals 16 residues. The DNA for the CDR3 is TGTGCCAGCAGCTTTGGGCAGGGCGTCTTCAATCAGCCCCAGCATTTT. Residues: CASSFGQGVFNQPQHF. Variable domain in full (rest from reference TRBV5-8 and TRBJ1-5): EAGVTQSPTHLIKTRGQQATLRCSPISGHTSVYWYQQALGLGLQFLLWYDEGEERNRGNFPPRFSGRQFPNYSSELNVNALELEDSALYLCASSFGQGVFNQPQHFGDGTRLSIL.

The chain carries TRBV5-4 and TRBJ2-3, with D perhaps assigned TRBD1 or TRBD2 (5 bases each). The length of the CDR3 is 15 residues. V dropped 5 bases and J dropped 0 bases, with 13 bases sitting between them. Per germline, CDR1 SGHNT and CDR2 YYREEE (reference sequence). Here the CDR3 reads CASRSPGLSTDTQYF. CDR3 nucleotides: TGTGCCAGCAGATCTCCGGGGCTCAGCACAGATACGCAGTATTTT.

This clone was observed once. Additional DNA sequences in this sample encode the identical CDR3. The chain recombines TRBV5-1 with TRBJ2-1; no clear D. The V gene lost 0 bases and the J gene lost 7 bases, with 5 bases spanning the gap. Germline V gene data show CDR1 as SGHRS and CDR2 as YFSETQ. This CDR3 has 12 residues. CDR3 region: CASSLAGNEQFF. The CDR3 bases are TGCGCCAGCAGCTTGGCCGGGAATGAGCAGTTCTTC.

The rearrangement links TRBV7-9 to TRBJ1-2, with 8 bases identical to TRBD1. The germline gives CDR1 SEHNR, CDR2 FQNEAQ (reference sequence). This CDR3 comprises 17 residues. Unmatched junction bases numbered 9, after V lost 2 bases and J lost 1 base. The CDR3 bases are TGTGCCAGCAGCTTAAGGACAGGGCCCTACGATAACTATGGCTACACCTTC. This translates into CASSLRTGPYDNYGYTF.

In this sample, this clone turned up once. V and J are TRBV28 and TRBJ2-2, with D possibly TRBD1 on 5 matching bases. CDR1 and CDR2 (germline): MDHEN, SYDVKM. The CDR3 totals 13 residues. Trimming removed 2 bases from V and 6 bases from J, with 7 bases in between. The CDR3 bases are TGTGCCAGCAGTTTAGTGGGGCCCGGGGAGCTGTTTTTT. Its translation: CASSLVGPGELFF.

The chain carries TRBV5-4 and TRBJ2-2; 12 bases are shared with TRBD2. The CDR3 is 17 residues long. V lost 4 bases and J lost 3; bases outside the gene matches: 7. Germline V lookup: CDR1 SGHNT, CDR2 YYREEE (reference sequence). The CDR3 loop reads CASSAGTSGRDTGELFF. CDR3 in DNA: TGTGCCAGCAGCGCCGGGACTAGCGGGCGTGACACCGGGGAGCTGTTTTTT. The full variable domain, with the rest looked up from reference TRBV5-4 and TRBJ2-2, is ETGVTQSPTHLIKTRGQQVTLRCSSQSGHNTVSWYQQALGQGPQFIFQYYREEENGRGNFPPRFSGLQFPNYSSELNVNALELDDSALYLCASSAGTSGRDTGELFFGEGSRLTVL.